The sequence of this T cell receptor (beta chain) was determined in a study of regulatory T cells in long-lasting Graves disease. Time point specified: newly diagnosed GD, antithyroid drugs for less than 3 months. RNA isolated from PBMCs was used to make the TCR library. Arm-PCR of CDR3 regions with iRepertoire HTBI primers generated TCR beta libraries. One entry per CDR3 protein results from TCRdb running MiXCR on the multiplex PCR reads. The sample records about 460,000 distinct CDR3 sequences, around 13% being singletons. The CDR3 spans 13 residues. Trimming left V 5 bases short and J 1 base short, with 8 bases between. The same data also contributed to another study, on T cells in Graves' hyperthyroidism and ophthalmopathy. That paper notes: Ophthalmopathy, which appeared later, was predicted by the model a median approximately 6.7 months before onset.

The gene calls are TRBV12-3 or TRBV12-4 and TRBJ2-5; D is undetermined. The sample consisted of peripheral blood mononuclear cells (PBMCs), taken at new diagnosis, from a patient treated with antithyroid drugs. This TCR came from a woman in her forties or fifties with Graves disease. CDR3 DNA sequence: TGTGCCAGCAGTAATAGTAGCCAAGAGACCCAGTACTTC. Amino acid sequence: CASSNSSQETQYF.